This T cell receptor (beta chain) came from a study of Ad26.COV2.S vaccination and SARS-CoV-2 variants. Study-wide results and limits: From the TCR breadth and depth analyses, total T cell responses may have been underestimated.

Sample treatment: over 15 received Ad26.COV2.S at low or high dose, single or two shots; about five received placebo; per-sample allocation not given. Sample collection was performed on day 63 after the first vaccine or placebo injection. As its vector, the vaccine had Ad26, which expressed Wuhan-strain SARS-CoV-2 spike. As to this clone: Antigen specificity is unknown.

The V gene's germline CDR1 is LNHDA and CDR2 SQIVND (reference sequence). The CDR3 has 14 residues. Losses at the gene ends were 4 bases for V and 5 bases for J; bases not matched to a gene: 4. Only in-frame clones appear in the TCRdb table, and some are missing; sequencing was by immunoSEQ multiplex PCR. The data contain about 350,000 clones, more than 85% of them seen just once; the ten biggest clones take up about 5%. V and J are TRBV19 and TRBJ1-2, with TRBD1 identical over 10 bases. Here the sequenced sample was peripheral blood, taken in a trial of Ad26.COV2.S vaccine versus placebo. This sequence originates from a person aged 18-60 years who received the Ad26.COV2.S COVID-19 vaccine or a placebo. CDR3 in DNA: TGTGCCAGTAGTAAAAGGGGACAGGGGTATGGCTACACCTTC. As protein: CASSKRGQGYGYTF.